These T cell receptor beta chains were read from a single sample in a study of regulatory dendritic cells for organ transplantation. Assay used: immunoSEQ multiplex PCR; TCRdb lists only in-frame clones, some missing. The table shows 30,000 or so clones, with around 80% occurring only once. The sample consisted of naive CD4+ T cells from blood. These receptors came from a human donor in good health. Both conserved end residues are part of each CDR3. A D gene is named only where the DNA matches it firmly. Some rows mark clone size as missing; the rest say once, few, many or name a class of expanded clone.

>TRBV7-2|TRBJ2-7|NA|NA
TGTGCCAGCAGCTTTACAGGAACCTACGAGCAGTACTTC
CASSFTGTYEQYF
>TRBV4-2|TRBJ2-1|NA|NA
TGTGCCAGCAGCCAAGGCCTTCCGGCTCAGGGTGCAGACAATGAGCAGTTCTTC
CASSQGLPAQGADNEQFF
>TRBV19|TRBJ2-1|NA|TRBD2
TGTGCCAGTAGTATTGAACTAGCGGGGGGAAAAAATGAGCAGTTCTTC
CASSIELAGGKNEQFF
>TRBV5-1|TRBJ2-2|NA|TRBD1
TGCGCCAGCAGCTTGGGACAGGGGAACACCGGGGAGCTGTTTTTT
CASSLGQGNTGELFF
>TRBV7-9|TRBJ1-1|NA|NA
TGTGCCAGCAGCTTAACAGGGATGGCTGAAGCTTTCTTT
CASSLTGMAEAFF
>TRBV19|TRBJ1-1|few|TRBD1
TGTGCCAGTACCACCGGCAGGGACAGATCTTTCTTT
CASTTGRDRSFF
>TRBV11-3|TRBJ1-1|NA|NA
TGTGCCAGCAAGCCGGGGTGGGCAGGCACTGAAGCTTTCTTT
CASKPGWAGTEAFF
>TRBV27|TRBJ1-3|NA|TRBD1
TGTGCCATCAACTCTCGAGACAGGGCTTACTCTGGAAACACCATATATTTT
CAINSRDRAYSGNTIYF
>TRBV2|TRBJ1-3|NA|NA
TGTGCCAGCAGTGGCAGAAGAAACACCATATATTTT
CASSGRRNTIYF
>TRBV5-4|TRBJ1-1|few|NA
TGTGCCAGCAGAACTCAGAGGGGAGGCACTGAAGCTTTCTTT
CASRTQRGGTEAFF
>TRBV7-2|TRBJ2-1|NA|TRBD2
TGTGCCAGCAGCACTAGCGGGGGGCTAGTTGGTGAGCAGTTCTTC
CASSTSGGLVGEQFF
>TRBV27|TRBJ2-2|NA|NA
TGTGCCAGCAGGTGGAGGGGGCGCAACGGGGAGCTGTTTTTT
CASRWRGRNGELFF
>TRBV19|TRBJ1-5|NA|NA
TGTGCCAGCAGAAGACAGACTAGCAATCAGCCCCAGCATTTT
CASRRQTSNQPQHF
>TRBV11-2|TRBJ2-7|NA|NA
TGTGCCAGCAGCTCGGACAGAGCCTACGAGCAGTACTTC
CASSSDRAYEQYF
>TRBV5-8|TRBJ2-2|NA|NA
TGTGCCAGCAGCTCCCTCCGGGACACCAACACCGGGGAGCTGTTTTTT
CASSSLRDTNTGELFF
>TRBV2|TRBJ1-5|NA|TRBD1
TGTGCCAGCAGTGCGTGGGACAGGAGGAGCAATCAGCCCCAGCATTTT
CASSAWDRRSNQPQHF
>TRBV6-5|TRBJ1-5|NA|NA
TGTGCCAGCAGTTATGGAGCTAGCAATCAGCCCCAGCATTTT
CASSYGASNQPQHF
>TRBV7-9|TRBJ1-1|few|NA
TGTGCCAGCAGCCCCGTCACTGAAGCTTTCTTT
CASSPVTEAFF
>TRBV6-6|TRBJ1-5|NA|TRBD1
TGTGCCAGCAGTTCCACCAGGACAGGGCGCAATCAGCCCCAGCATTTT
CASSSTRTGRNQPQHF
>TRBV7-2|TRBJ1-2|NA|TRBD1
TGTGCCAGCAGCTCCAACAGGGGCCTAAGTGGCTACACCTTC
CASSSNRGLSGYTF
>TRBV4-1|TRBJ2-1|NA|NA
TGCGCCAGCAGCCAATATGGGAGAGCGGAGTTCTTC
CASSQYGRAEFF
>TRBV5-4|TRBJ2-5|NA|NA
TGTGCCAGCAGCTTGACGGAGTACCAAGAGACCCAGTACTTC
CASSLTEYQETQYF
>TRBV10-3|TRBJ1-2|NA|TRBD1
TGTGCCATCAGGGGGACAGGGGCCCATGGCTACACCTTC
CAIRGTGAHGYTF
>TRBV6-6|TRBJ2-4|NA|TRBD1
TGTGCCAGCAGCCCCGGGACAGGGGGTGTTCAGTACTTC
CASSPGTGGVQYF
>TRBV7-8|TRBJ2-7|once|NA
TGTGCCAGCAGGGAACCTCGGGCAGGGTCCAACGAGCAGTACTTC
CASREPRAGSNEQYF
>TRBV6-1|TRBJ1-3|NA|NA
TGTGCCAGCAGTGAGGGGGGGGCTGGAAACACCATATATTTT
CASSEGGAGNTIYF
>TRBV6-5|TRBJ2-2|NA|NA
TGTGCCAGCAGGGCAACAGGCTTCACCGGGGAGCTGTTTTTT
CASRATGFTGELFF
>TRBV5-1|TRBJ1-5|NA|NA
TGCGCCAGCAGCCTCGGGGGGGACAATCAGCCCCAGCATTTT
CASSLGGDNQPQHF
>TRBV19|TRBJ1-6|NA|TRBD1
TGTGCCAGTAGTATAATGAGGACAGGATCTAATTCACCCCTCCACTTT
CASSIMRTGSNSPLHF
>TRBV18|TRBJ1-2|NA|TRBD1
TGTGCCAGCTCACCGCAGGACAGGTCCCACTATGGCTACACCTTC
CASSPQDRSHYGYTF
>TRBV7-9|TRBJ1-2|NA|NA
TGTGCCAGCAGCTTAGTACAGGTAGATGGCTACACCTTC
CASSLVQVDGYTF
>TRBV19|TRBJ1-5|NA|TRBD1
TGTGCCAGTAGTCCAGGGAGACAGGGGGCCAGACATCAGCCCCAGCATTTT
CASSPGRQGARHQPQHF
>TRBV2|TRBJ2-2|NA|NA
TGTGCCAGCAGTGCGCGGCTGGAGGCCGGGGAGCTGTTTTTT
CASSARLEAGELFF
>TRBV5-1|TRBJ2-2|NA|NA
TGCGCCAGCAGCTTGGCCAGAGACATAAACACCGGGGAGCTGTTTTTT
CASSLARDINTGELFF
>TRBV21-1|TRBJ2-5|NA|NA
TGTGCCAGCAGTCATCTAGGAGAAGAGACCCAGTACTTC
CASSHLGEETQYF
>TRBV5-6|TRBJ2-1|NA|NA
TGTGCCACCCTACACCATGGTAGCTATGAGCAGTTCTTC
CATLHHGSYEQFF
>TRBV28|TRBJ1-2|NA|NA
TGTGCCATCAGGGAGAACTATGGCTACACCTTC
CAIRENYGYTF
>TRBV5-1|TRBJ1-5|NA|TRBD1
TGCGCCAGCCGAGTGGACAGGGAGTCCCAGCATTTT
CASRVDRESQHF
>TRBV7-8|TRBJ1-2|few|TRBD1
TGTGCCAGCAGCTTAGCGCCGACGCAGGGGGCCTATGGCTACACCTTC
CASSLAPTQGAYGYTF
>TRBV29-1|TRBJ2-3|NA|NA
TGCAGCGTTGTGGGAGGTTTCACAGATACGCAGTATTTT
CSVVGGFTDTQYF
>TRBV25-1|TRBJ2-5|NA|NA
TGTGCCAGCACAGGATTCTGGGAGACCCAGTACTTC
CASTGFWETQYF
>TRBV5-6|TRBJ2-1|NA|NA
TGTGCCAGCAGCTTCGCGCGGGGAGAGCAGTTCTTC
CASSFARGEQFF
>TRBV5-1|TRBJ2-3|NA|TRBD2
TGCGCCAGCAGCTTGGCCATCTTGGCGGGGGGTAGCACAGATACGCAGTATTTT
CASSLAILAGGSTDTQYF
>TRBV2|TRBJ1-1|NA|NA
TGTGCCAGCAGTGAACAGAGCGCGAACACTGAAGCTTTCTTT
CASSEQSANTEAFF
>TRBV12-5|TRBJ1-5|NA|NA
TGTGCTAGTGCCCTTGGCAGGGGAAGGGCTAGCAATCAGCCCCAGCATTTT
CASALGRGRASNQPQHF
>TRBV6-1|TRBJ1-2|few|TRBD1
TGTGCCAGCATCCCCCGGGACAGTAAATCGGCTGGCTACACCTTC
CASIPRDSKSAGYTF
>TRBV4-2|TRBJ1-5|NA|NA
TGTGCCAGCAGCCCCTTACCCCACGGGGGAAATCAGCCCCAGCATTTT
CASSPLPHGGNQPQHF
>TRBV7-3|TRBJ2-3|NA|TRBD2
TGTGCCAGCAGCTTACGACAGGAGGGACTAGCGGGCACAGATACGCAGTATTTT
CASSLRQEGLAGTDTQYF
>TRBV5-1|TRBJ2-3|NA|TRBD2
TGCGCCAGCAGCCCCCCGGGACTAGCGGGCACAGATACGCAGTATTTT
CASSPPGLAGTDTQYF
>TRBV5-4|TRBJ2-2|NA|TRBD1
TGTGCCAGCAGCTTGGCCAGACAGGGTAGGACCGGGGAGCTGTTTTTT
CASSLARQGRTGELFF
>TRBV10-3|TRBJ1-2|few|NA
TGTGCCATCAGTACCGGTGATTATGGCTACACCTTC
CAISTGDYGYTF
>TRBV6-5|TRBJ1-1|NA|TRBD1
TGTGCCAGCAGTTACGGGACAGGGAGTTGGAACACTGAAGCTTTCTTT
CASSYGTGSWNTEAFF
>TRBV11-3|TRBJ1-1|NA|NA
TGTGCCAGCAGCTTAGATTCGGGGGTTAACACTGAAGCTTTCTTT
CASSLDSGVNTEAFF
>TRBV5-5|TRBJ2-7|NA|TRBD1
TGTGCCAGCAGACCTCGAGACAGGGTGGCAGAGCAGTACTTC
CASRPRDRVAEQYF
>TRBV5-1|TRBJ2-7|NA|TRBD2
TGCGCCAGCTCTCACGGCTTGGGGGGGGACGAGCAGTACTTC
CASSHGLGGDEQYF